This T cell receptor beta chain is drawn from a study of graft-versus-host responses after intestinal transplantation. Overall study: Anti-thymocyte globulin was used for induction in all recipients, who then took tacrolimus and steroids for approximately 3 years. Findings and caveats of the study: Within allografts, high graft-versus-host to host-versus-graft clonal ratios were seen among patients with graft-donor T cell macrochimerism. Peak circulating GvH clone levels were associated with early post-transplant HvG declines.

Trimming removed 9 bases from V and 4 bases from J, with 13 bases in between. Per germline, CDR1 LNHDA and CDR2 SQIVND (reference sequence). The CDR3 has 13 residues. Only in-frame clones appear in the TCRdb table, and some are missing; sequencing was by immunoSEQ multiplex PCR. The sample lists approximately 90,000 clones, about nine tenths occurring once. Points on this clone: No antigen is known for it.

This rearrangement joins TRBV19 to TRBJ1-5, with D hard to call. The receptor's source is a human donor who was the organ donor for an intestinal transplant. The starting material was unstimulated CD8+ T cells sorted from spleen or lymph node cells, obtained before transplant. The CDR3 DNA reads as TGTGCCAGCCGGGATCGGGGAAATCAGCCCCAGCATTTT. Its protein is CASRDRGNQPQHF.